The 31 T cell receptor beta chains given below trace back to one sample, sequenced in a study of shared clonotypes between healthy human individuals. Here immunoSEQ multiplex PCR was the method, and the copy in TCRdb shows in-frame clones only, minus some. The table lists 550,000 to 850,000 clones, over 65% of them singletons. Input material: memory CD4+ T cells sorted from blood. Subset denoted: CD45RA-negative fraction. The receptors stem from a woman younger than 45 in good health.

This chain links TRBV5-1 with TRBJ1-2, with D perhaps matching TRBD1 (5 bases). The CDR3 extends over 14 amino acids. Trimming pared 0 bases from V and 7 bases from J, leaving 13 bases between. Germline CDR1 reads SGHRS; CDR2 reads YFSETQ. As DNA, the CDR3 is TGCGCCAGCAGCTTGGGATCGTTCGGGGCTGGCTACACCTTC. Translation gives CASSLGSFGAGYTF. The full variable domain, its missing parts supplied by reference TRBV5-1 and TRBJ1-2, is KAGVTQTPRYLIKTRGQQVTLSCSPISGHRSVSWYQQTPGQGLQFLFEYFSETQRNKGNFPGRFSGRQFSNSRSEMNVSTLELGDSALYLCASSLGSFGAGYTFGSGTRLTVV.

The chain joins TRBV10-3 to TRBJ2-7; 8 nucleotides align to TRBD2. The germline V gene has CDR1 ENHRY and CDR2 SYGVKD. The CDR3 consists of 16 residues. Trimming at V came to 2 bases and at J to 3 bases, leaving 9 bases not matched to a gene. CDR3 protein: CAISERSGSSSYEQYF. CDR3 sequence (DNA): TGTGCCATCAGTGAGCGGAGCGGGAGTTCTAGCTACGAGCAGTACTTC.

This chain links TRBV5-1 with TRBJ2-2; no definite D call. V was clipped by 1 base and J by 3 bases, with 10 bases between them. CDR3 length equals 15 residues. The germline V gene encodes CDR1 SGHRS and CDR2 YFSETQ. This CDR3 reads CASSLNGLHTGELFF. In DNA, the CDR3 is TGCGCCAGCAGCTTGAATGGCCTCCACACCGGGGAGCTGTTTTTT.

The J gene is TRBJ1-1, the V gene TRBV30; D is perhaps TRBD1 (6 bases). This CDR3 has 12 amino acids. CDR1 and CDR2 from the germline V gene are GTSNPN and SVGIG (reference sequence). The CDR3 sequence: CAGTGAVTEAFF. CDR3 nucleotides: TGTGCGGGGACGGGGGCCGTCACTGAAGCTTTCTTT. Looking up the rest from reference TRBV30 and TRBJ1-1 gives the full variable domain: SQTIHQWPATLVQPVGSPLSLECTVEGTSNPNLYWYRQAAGRGLQLLFYSVGIGQISSEVPQNLSASRPQDRQFILSSKKLLLSDSGFYLCAGTGAVTEAFFGQGTRLTVV.

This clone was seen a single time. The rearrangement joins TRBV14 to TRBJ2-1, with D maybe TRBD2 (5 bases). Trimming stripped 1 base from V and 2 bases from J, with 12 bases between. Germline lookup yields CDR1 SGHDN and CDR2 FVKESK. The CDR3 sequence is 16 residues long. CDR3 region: CASSQAAGMTYNEQFF. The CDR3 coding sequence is TGTGCCAGCAGCCAAGCCGCCGGGATGACCTACAATGAGCAGTTCTTC.

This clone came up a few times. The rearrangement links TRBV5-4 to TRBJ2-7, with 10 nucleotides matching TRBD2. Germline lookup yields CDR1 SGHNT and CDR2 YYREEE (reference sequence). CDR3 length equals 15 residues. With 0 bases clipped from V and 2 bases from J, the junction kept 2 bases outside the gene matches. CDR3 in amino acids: CASSLGTSGTYEQYF. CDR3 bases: TGTGCCAGCAGCTTGGGGACTAGCGGAACCTACGAGCAGTACTTC.

CDR3 region: CASSPGGRDYEQYF. The CDR3 DNA follows: TGTGCCAGCAGCCCAGGGGGCAGGGACTACGAGCAGTACTTC. This chain uses TRBV28 with TRBJ2-7; 8 bases are a match to TRBD1. Trimming at V came to 6 bases and at J to 3 bases, leaving 7 bases not matched to a gene. Germline CDR1 is MDHEN and CDR2 is SYDVKM. The CDR3 length is 14 residues.

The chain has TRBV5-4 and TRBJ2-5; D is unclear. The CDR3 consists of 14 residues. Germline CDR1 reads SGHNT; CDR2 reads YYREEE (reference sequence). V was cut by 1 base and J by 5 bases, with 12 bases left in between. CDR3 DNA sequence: TGTGCCAGCAGCTTGCCAAATCCCGGGGAGACCCAGTACTTC. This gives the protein CASSLPNPGETQYF.

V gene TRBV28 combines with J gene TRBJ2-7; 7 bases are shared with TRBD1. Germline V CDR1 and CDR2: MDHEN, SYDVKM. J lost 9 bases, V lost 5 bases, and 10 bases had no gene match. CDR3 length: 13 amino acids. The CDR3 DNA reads TGTGCCAGCAGTCCCGGATGGCACAGGGGGCAGTACTTC. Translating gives CASSPGWHRGQYF.

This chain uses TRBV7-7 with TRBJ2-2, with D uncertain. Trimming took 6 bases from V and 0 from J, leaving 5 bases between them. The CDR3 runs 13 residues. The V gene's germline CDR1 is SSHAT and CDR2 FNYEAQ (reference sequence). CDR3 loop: CASRSTNTGELFF. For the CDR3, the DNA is TGTGCCAGCAGGAGTACGAACACCGGGGAGCTGTTTTTT.

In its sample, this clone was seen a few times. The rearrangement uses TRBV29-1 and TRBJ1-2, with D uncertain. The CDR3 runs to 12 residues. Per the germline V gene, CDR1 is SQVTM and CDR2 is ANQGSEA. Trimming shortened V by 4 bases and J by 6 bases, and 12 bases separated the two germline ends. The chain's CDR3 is CSVVRVIDGYTF. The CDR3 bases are TGCAGCGTTGTTCGGGTTATCGATGGCTACACCTTC.

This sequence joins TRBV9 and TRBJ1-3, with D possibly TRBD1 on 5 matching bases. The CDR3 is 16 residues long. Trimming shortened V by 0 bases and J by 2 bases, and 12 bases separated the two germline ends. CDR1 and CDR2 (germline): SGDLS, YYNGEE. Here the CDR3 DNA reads TGTGCCAGCAGCGTAGTTCCCACGGGACCTGGAAACACCATATATTTT. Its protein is CASSVVPTGPGNTIYF.

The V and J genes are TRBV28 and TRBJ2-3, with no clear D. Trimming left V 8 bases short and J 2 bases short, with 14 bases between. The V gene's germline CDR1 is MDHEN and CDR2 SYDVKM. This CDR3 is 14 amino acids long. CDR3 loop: CASARLQFTDTQYF. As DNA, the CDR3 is TGTGCCAGCGCTCGACTGCAATTCACAGATACGCAGTATTTT. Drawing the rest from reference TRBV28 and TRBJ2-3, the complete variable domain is DVKVTQSSRYLVKRTGEKVFLECVQDMDHENMFWYRQDPGLGLRLIYFSYDVKMKEKGDIPEGYSVSREKKERFSLILESASTNQTSMYLCASARLQFTDTQYFGPGTRLTVL.

The CDR3 loop is CASRKAGTGHTGELFF. DNA for the CDR3: TGTGCCAGCAGGAAAGCCGGGACAGGGCACACCGGGGAGCTGTTTTTT. The rearrangement uses TRBV5-4 and TRBJ2-2; 9 bases line up with TRBD1. Germline assignment: CDR1 SGHNT and CDR2 YYREEE (reference sequence). The CDR3 has 16 amino acids. V was pared by 5 bases and J by 3 bases, with 8 bases of the junction left unmatched.

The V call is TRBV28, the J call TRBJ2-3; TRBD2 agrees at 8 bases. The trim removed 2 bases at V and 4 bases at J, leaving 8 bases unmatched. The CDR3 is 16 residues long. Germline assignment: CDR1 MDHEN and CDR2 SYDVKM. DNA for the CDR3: TGTGCCAGCAGTTTAATGGAACTAGCGGCCTCAGATACGCAGTATTTT. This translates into CASSLMELAASDTQYF.

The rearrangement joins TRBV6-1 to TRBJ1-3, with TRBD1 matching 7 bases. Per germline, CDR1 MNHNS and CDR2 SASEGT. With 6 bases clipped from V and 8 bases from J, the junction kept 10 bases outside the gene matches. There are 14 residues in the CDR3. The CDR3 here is CASRPTGRIDTIYF. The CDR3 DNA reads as TGTGCCAGCAGGCCGACAGGGAGGATTGACACCATATATTTT.

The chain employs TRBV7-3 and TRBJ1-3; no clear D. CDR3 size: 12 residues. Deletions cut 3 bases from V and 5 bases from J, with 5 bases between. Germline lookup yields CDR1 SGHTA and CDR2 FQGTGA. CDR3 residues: CASSFARNTIYF. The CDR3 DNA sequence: TGTGCCAGCAGCTTCGCCCGAAACACCATATATTTT.

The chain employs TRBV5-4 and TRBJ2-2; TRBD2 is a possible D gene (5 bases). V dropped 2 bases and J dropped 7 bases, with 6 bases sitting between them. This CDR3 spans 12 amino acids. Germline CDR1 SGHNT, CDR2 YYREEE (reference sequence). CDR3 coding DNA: TGTGCCAGCAGCTTCGGGGACGGGGAGCTGTTTTTT. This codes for CASSFGDGELFF.

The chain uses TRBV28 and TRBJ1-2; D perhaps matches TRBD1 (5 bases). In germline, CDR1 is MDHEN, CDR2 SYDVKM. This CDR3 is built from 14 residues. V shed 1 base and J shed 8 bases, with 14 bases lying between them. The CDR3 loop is CASSLLVGAGGYTF. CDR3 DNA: TGTGCCAGCAGTTTATTGGTAGGGGCTGGGGGCTACACCTTC.

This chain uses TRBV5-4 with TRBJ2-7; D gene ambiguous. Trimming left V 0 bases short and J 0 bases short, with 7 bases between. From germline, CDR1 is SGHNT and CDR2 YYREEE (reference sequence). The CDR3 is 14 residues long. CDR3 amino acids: CASSLGRSSYEQYF. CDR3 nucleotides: TGTGCCAGCAGCTTGGGCAGGAGCTCCTACGAGCAGTACTTC.

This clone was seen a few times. The CDR3 reads CASSRGQNTGELFF. The CDR3 DNA is TGTGCCAGCAGCCGGGGACAGAACACCGGGGAGCTGTTTTTT. The chain combines TRBV7-9 with TRBJ2-2, with D tentatively TRBD1 (6 bases). The germline CDR1 and CDR2 sequences are SEHNR and FQNEAQ (reference sequence). The V end was cut by 5 bases, the J end by 1 base, with 8 bases between. CDR3 size: 14 residues. The full variable domain, rest sourced from reference TRBV7-9 and TRBJ2-2, is DTGVSQNPRHKITKRGQNVTFRCDPISEHNRLYWYRQTLGQGPEFLTYFQNEAQLEKSRLLSDRFSAERPKGSFSTLEIQRTEQGDSAMYLCASSRGQNTGELFFGEGSRLTVL.

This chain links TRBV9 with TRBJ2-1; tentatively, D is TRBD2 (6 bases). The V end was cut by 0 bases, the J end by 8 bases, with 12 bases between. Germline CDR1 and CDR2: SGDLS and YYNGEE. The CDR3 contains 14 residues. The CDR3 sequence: CASSVDGSRDEQFF. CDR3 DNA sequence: TGTGCCAGCAGCGTAGACGGGAGTCGCGATGAGCAGTTCTTC.

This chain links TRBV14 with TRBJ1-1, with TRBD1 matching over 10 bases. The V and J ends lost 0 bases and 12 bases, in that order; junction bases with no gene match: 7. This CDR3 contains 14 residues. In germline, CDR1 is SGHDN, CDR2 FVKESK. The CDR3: CASSQDMRQGATFF. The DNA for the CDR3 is TGTGCCAGCAGCCAAGATATGCGACAGGGGGCGACTTTCTTT.

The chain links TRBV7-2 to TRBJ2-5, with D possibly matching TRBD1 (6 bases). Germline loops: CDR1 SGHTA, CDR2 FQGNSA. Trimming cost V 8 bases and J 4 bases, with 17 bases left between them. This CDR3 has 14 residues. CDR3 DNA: TGTGCCAGCGGATACGTGGGGGCGCCAGAGACCCAGTACTTC. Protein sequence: CASGYVGAPETQYF.

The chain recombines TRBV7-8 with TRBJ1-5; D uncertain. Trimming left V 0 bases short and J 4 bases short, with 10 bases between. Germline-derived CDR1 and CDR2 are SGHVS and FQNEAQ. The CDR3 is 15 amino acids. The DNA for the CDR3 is TGTGCCAGCAGCTTAGCGCTGGGATCGAATCAGCCCCAGCATTTT. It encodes CASSLALGSNQPQHF.

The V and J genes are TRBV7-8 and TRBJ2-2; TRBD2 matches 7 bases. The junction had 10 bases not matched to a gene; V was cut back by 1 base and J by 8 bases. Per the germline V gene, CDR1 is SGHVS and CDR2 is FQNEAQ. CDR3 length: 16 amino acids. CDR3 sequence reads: CASSLEVGGSLGELFF. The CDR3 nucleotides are TGTGCCAGCAGCTTAGAGGTGGGAGGGTCCCTTGGGGAGCTGTTTTTT.

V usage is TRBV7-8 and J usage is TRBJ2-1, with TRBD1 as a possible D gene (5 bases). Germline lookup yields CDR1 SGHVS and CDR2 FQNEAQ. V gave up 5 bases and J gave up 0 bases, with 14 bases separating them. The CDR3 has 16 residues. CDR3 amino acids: CASSDSRWSSYNEQFF. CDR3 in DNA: TGTGCCAGCAGCGACAGCAGATGGAGCTCCTACAATGAGCAGTTCTTC.

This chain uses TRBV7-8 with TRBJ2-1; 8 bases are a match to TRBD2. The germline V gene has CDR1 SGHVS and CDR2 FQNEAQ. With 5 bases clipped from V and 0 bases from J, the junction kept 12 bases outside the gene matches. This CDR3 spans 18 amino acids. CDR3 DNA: TGTGCCAGCAGCACCCAGACTAGCGCGTCAATCTCCTACAATGAGCAGTTCTTC. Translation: CASSTQTSASISYNEQFF.

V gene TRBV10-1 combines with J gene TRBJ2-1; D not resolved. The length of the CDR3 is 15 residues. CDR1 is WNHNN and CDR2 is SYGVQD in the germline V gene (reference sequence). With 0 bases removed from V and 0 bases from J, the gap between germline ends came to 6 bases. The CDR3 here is CASSESPFSYNEQFF. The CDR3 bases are TGCGCCAGCAGTGAGTCGCCGTTCTCCTACAATGAGCAGTTCTTC.

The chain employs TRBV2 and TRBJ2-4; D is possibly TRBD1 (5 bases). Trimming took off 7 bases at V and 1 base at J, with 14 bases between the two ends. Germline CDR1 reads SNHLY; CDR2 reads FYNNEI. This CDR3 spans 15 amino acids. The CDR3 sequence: CASKGAGHAKNIQYF. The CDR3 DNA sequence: TGTGCCAGCAAAGGGGCAGGCCATGCCAAAAACATTCAGTACTTC.

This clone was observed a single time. Here the CDR3 reads CASSLVSENIQYF. CDR3 sequence (DNA): TGTGCCAGCAGCTTAGTCTCTGAAAACATTCAGTACTTC. The V gene is TRBV7-9, the J gene TRBJ2-4; D not certain. The CDR3 is 13 amino acids. The germline V gene encodes CDR1 SEHNR and CDR2 FQNEAQ (reference sequence). The V and J ends lost 1 base and 5 bases respectively, with 6 bases between them.